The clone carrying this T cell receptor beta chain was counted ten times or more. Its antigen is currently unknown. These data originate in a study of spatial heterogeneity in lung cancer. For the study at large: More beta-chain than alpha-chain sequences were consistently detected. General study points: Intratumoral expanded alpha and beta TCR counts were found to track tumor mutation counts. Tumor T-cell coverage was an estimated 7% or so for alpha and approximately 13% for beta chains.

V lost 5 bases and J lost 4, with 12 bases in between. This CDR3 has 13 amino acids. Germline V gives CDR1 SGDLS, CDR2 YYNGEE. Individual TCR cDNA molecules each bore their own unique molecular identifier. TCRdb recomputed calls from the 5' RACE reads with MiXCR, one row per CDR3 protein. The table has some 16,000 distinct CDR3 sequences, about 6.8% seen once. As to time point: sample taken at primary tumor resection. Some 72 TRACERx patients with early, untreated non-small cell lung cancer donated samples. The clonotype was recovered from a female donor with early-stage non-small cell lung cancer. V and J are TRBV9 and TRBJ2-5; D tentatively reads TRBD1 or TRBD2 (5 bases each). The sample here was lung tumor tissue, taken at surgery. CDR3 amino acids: CASSPGRGETQYF. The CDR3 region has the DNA TGTGCCAGCAGTCCGGGACGGGGAGAGACCCAGTACTTC.